The entry below describes one TCR beta chain. Authors' processing steps: Estimation of nucleated cell counts was performed using reference gene primer amplification. TCRdb's table, derived via immunoSEQ multiplex PCR, lists solely in-frame clones and lacks some. V, J and clone size were drawn from that table, and D and trimming were deduced from the DNA. The sample lists tens of thousands of clones, approximately 82% occurring once. This sample was included in a study of blood T cell repertoires in COVID-19. Overall study context: Spain, Italy and the United States supplied samples that represented acute and convalescent COVID-19. PBMCs, B-cell-depleted T cells, or T cells were the source of the cDNA or gDNA that made up the material.

From germline, CDR1 is SGHRS and CDR2 YFSETQ. Trimming took off 4 bases at V and 3 bases at J, with 13 bases between the two ends. This CDR3 contains 15 residues. The clonotype comes from a woman in her sixties or seventies with acute or convalescent COVID-19. The specimen sequenced was peripheral blood. This rearrangement joins TRBV5-1 to TRBJ2-2; D is undetermined. The CDR3 is CASSPLPSDTGELFF. The CDR3 nucleotides are TGCGCCAGCAGCCCACTCCCTTCCGACACCGGGGAGCTGTTTTTT.